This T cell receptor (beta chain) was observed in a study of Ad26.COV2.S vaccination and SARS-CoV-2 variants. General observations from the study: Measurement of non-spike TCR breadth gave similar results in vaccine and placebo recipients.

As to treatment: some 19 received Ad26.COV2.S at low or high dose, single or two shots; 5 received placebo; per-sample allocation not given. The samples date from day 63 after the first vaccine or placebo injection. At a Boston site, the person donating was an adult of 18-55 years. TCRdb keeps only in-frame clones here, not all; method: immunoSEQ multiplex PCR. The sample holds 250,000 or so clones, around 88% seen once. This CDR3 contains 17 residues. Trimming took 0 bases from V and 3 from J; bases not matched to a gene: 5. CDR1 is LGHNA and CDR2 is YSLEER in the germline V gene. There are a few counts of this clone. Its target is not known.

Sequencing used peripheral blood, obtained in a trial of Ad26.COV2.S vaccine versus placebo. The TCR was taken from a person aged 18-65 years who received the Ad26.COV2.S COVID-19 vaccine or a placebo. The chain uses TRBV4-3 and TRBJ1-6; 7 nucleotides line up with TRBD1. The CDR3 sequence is CASSQETGTVYNSPLHF. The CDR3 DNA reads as TGCGCCAGCAGCCAAGAGACCGGGACAGTCTATAATTCACCCCTCCACTTT.